The entry below gives a single T cell receptor (beta chain) sequence along with its context. Its antigen specificity is not known. Qualities for individual bases were not recorded, and no much larger clone is one base off. The sample is drawn from a study of CD8 T cells in Susac syndrome (dated by TCRdb to between 2018 and 2021). Study-wide context: Of the Susac syndrome patients who were sequenced, more than five had clinically active disease and eight were in clinical remission. At blood withdrawal, Susac syndrome patients were therapy-naive, treated with corticosteroids (with IVIg additionally given to some), or treated with IVIg alone. Repertoire sequencing was used to test whether CD8+ T cell activation and differentiation in Susac syndrome was antigen driven. Study-wide findings and limitations: In the CD4+ T cell repertoire of Susac syndrome patients, clonal expansion was not detected. The number of individuals in the TCR sequencing and HLA analysis was acknowledged as relatively small.

Peripheral blood CD8+ and CD4+ T cells from healthy donors, Susac syndrome patients and multiple sclerosis patients were profiled by high-throughput TCR beta sequencing. The Susac syndrome patients fulfilled recently defined diagnostic criteria for either definite or probable disease. Bulk CD8+ and CD4+ T cells were purified by magnetic negative isolation, whereas CD8+ TEMRA cells were enriched by FACS. Blood was collected in EDTA tubes and processed within 24 hours, with PBMCs isolated through density gradient centrifugation. PBMCs intended for TCR sequencing were cryopreserved in liquid nitrogen and thawed later in a water bath at 37 degrees C. The sorted or isolated CD4+, CD8+ and CD8+ TEMRA cells reached a purity of at least 90%. RNA was extracted using the RNeasy kit, and roughly 0.45 to 1 microgram was reverse transcribed with random hexamers. The immunoSEQ multiplex PCR assay, covering 54 Vbeta and 13 Jbeta segments, was used to amplify TCR beta CDR3 regions. To correct PCR amplification bias, a synthetic template baseline was used for both primer optimization and computational correction. As for the authors' bioinformatics: Only productive sequences were kept, with reads annotated to V, D and J genes according to IMGT and analyzed in immunoSEQ Analyzer. To calculate clonality, Shannon entropy was normalized by log2 of the number of productive unique sequences and then subtracted from one. For each patient and control, public and private clones were evaluated among the 100 most prevalent clones. Susac-specific clones were defined as absent from healthy and MS cohorts, around 1,000 published viral clones and other ImmuneACCESS disease sequences. Using fastp at Q25 and MiXCR, TCRdb reprocessed the public reads and kept productive beta chains. Every distinct CDR3 protein forms one entry, paired with its most common genes and DNA. The V and J calls reflect TCRdb's pipeline rather than the authors' work. The table for this sample lists 240,000 or so distinct CDR3 sequences; less than 96% of them were counted only once. In total, the top ten clones hold approximately 0.094% of the sample.

From the cysteine up to the phenylalanine, the CDR3 has a length of 15 residues. Just CDR3 DNA is preserved here, 45 bases in frame from base 1. Taken from the germline V gene (reference sequence), the CDR1 and CDR2 loops are MNHEY and SMNVEV. A distance of 15 bases separates the germline ends of V and J, which lose 4 bases and 3 bases respectively. Sequenced: CD4+ T cells from PBMCs. This receptor was obtained from a human donor with Susac syndrome. The sequence joins TRBV27 to TRBJ1-2; the D gene assignment is ambiguous. The bases are TGTGCCAGCAGTTCAGGTTATGGATGGGACTATGGCTACACCTTC. This codes for CASSSGYGWDYGYTF.